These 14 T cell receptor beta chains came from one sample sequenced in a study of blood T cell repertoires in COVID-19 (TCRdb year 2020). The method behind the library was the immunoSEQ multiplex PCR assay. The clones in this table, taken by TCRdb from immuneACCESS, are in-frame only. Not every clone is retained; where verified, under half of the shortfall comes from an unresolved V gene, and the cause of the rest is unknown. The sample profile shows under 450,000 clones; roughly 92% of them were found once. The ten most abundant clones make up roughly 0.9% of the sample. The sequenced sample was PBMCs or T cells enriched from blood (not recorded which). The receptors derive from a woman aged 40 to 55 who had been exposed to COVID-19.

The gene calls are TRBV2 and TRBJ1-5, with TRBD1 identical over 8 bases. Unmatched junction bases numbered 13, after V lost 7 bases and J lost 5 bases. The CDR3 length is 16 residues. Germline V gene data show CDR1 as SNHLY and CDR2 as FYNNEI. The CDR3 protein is CASTLDRGRRHQPQHF. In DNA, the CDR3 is TGTGCCAGCACCTTAGACAGGGGTAGGAGGCATCAGCCCCAGCATTTT.

The CDR3 is CATSRDLGSANEKLFF. In DNA form, the CDR3 reads TGTGCCACCAGCAGAGACCTGGGCTCAGCTAATGAAAAACTGTTTTTT. V usage is TRBV15 and J usage is TRBJ1-4; D is uncertain. V lost 0 bases, J lost 3 bases, and 11 bases lay in between. The CDR3 contains 16 residues. Germline lookup yields CDR1 LNHNV and CDR2 YYDKDF (reference sequence).

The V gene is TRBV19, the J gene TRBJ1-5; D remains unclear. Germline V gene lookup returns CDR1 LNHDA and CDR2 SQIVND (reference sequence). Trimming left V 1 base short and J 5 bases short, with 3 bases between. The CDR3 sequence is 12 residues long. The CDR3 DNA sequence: TGTGCCAGTAGTATAGTAGATCAGCCCCAGCATTTT. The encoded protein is CASSIVDQPQHF.

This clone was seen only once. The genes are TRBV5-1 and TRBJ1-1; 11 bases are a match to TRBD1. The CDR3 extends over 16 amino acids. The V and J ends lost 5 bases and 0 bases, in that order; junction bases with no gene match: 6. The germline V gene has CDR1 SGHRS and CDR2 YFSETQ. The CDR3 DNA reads TGCGCCAGCAGGGGGACAGGGGGAATAATGAACACTGAAGCTTTCTTT. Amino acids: CASRGTGGIMNTEAFF.

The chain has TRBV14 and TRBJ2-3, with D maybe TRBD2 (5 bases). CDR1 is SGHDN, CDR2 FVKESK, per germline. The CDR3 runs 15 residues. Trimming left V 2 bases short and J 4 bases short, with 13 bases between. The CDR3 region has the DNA TGTGCCAGCAGCCAACCCGGGAATTTTGCAGATACGCAGTATTTT. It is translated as CASSQPGNFADTQYF. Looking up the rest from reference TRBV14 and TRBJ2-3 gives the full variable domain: EAGVTQFPSHSVIEKGQTVTLRCDPISGHDNLYWYRRVMGKEIKFLLHFVKESKQDESGMPNNRFLAERTGGTYSTLKVQPAELEDSGVYFCASSQPGNFADTQYFGPGTRLTVL.

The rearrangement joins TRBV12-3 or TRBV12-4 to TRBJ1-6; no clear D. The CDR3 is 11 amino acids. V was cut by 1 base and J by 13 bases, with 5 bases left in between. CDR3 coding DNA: TGTGCCAGCAGTTTAGGCGGGCCCCTCCACTTT. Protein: CASSLGGPLHF.

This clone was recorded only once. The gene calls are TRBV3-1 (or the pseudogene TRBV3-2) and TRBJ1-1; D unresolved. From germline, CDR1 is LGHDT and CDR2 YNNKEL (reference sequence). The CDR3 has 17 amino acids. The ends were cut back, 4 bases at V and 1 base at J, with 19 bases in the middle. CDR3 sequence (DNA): TGTGCCAGCAGCCCCCCCCCACTCCGGGTGGGGAACACTGAAGCTTTCTTT. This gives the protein CASSPPPLRVGNTEAFF.

CDR3 in DNA: TGTGCCAGCAGCTATTATCCGGGACTTTCCTACGAGCAGTACTTC. It encodes CASSYYPGLSYEQYF. This chain links TRBV5-6 with TRBJ2-7, with D possibly TRBD2 on 6 matching bases. The V end lost 3 bases, the J end lost 1 base, and 14 bases lay between the germline ends. The CDR3 runs to 15 residues. The germline gives CDR1 SGHDT, CDR2 YYEEEE. Full variable domain (outside the CDR3, taken from reference TRBV5-6 and TRBJ2-7): DAGVTQSPTHLIKTRGQQVTLRCSPKSGHDTVSWYQQALGQGPQFIFQYYEEEERQRGNFPDRFSGHQFPNYSSELNVNALLLGDSALYLCASSYYPGLSYEQYFGPGTRLTVT.

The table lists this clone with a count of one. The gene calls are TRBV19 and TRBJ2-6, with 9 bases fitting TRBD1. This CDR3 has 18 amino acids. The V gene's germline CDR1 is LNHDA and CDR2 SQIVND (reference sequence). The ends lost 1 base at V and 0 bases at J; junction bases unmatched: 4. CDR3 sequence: CASSIVGQGPSGANVLTF. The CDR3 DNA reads TGTGCCAGTAGTATAGTGGGACAGGGTCCCTCTGGGGCCAACGTCCTGACTTTC.

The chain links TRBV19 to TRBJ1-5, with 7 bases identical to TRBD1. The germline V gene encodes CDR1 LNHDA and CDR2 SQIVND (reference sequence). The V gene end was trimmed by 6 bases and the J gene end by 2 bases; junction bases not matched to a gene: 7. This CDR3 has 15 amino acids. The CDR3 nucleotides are TGTGCCAGTAGGATCCAGGGGGTTGGCAATCAGCCCCAGCATTTT. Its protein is CASRIQGVGNQPQHF. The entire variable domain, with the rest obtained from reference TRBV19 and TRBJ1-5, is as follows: DGGITQSPKYLFRKEGQNVTLSCEQNLNHDAMYWYRQDPGQGLRLIYYSQIVNDFQKGDIAEGYSVSREKKESFPLTVTSAQKNPTAFYLCASRIQGVGNQPQHFGDGTRLSIL.

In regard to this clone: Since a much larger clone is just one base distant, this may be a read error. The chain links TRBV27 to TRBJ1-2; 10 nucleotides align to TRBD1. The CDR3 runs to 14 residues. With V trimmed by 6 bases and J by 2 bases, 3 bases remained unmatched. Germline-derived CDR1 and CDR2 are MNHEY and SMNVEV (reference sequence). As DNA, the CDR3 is TGTGCCAGCAGAGGACAGGGGGTCAACTATGGCTACACCTTC. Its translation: CASRGQGVNYGYTF.

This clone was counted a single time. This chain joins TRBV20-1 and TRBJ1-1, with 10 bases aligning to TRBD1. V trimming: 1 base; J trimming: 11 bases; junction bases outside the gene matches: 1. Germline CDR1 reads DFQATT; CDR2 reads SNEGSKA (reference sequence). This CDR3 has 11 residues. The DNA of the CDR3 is TGCAGTGCTAGAGGACAGGGGGCGGCTTTCTTT. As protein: CSARGQGAAFF.

CDR3 DNA sequence: TGTGCCAGCAGGAAAGGGGAAGACTATGGCTACACCTTC. Amino acids: CASRKGEDYGYTF. The chain links TRBV2 to TRBJ1-2, with D perhaps TRBD1 (5 bases). Trimming stripped 6 bases from V and 3 bases from J, with 11 bases between. From germline, CDR1 is SNHLY and CDR2 FYNNEI. The CDR3 covers 13 residues. The entire variable domain, with the rest obtained from reference TRBV2 and TRBJ1-2, is as follows: EPEVTQTPSHQVTQMGQEVILRCVPISNHLYFYWYRQILGQKVEFLVSFYNNEISEKSEIFDDQFSVERPDGSNFTLKIRSTKLEDSAMYFCASRKGEDYGYTFGSGTRLTVV.

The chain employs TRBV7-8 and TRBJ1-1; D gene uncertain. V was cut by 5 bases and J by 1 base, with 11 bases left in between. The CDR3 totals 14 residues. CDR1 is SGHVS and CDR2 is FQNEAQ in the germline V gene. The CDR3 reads CASSPAAQNTEAFF. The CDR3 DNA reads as TGTGCCAGCAGCCCGGCGGCCCAGAACACTGAAGCTTTCTTT. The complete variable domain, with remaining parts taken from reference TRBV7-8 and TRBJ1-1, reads GAGVSQSPRYKVAKRGQDVALRCDPISGHVSLFWYQQALGQGPEFLTYFQNEAQLDKSGLPSDRFFAERPEGSVSTLKIQRTQQEDSAVYLCASSPAAQNTEAFFGQGTRLTVV.